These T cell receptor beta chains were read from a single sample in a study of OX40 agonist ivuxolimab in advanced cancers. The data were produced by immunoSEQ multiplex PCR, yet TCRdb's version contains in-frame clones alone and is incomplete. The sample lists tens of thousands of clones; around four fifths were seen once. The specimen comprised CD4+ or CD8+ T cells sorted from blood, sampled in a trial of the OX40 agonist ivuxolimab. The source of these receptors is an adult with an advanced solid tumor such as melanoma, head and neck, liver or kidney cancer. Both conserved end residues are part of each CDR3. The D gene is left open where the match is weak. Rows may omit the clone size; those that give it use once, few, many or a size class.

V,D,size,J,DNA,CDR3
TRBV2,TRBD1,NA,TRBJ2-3,TGTGCCAGCAGTTTAAGGGGGGACAGGGGGAACGCCGCAGATACGCAGTATTTT,CASSLRGDRGNAADTQYF
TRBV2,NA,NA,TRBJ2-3,TGTGCCAGCAGTGAAGTTGGAGATACGCAGTATTTT,CASSEVGDTQYF
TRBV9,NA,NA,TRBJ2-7,TGTGCCAGCAGCTCCTCGGGCGTGGGGTACGAGCAGTACTTC,CASSSSGVGYEQYF
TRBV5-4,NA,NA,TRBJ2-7,TGTGCCAGCAGCTTGTATAGCGAGCAGTACTTC,CASSLYSEQYF
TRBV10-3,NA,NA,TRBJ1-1,TGTGCCATCAGCGGGGGCACTGAAGCTTTCTTT,CAISGGTEAFF
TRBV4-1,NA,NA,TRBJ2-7,TGCGCCAGCAGCCAAGCGGTTGCACTGGCCTCCTACGAGCAGTACTTC,CASSQAVALASYEQYF
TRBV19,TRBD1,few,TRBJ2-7,TGTGCCAGTAGTATTGGCCCCGGGACAGTCTACGAGCAGTACTTC,CASSIGPGTVYEQYF
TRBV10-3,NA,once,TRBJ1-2,TGTGCCATAGTAAGACAAGGCTCTGGCTACACCTTC,CAIVRQGSGYTF
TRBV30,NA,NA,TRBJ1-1,TGCGCCTGGGACCCAAACAGGGAGAACACTGAAGCTTTCTTT,CAWDPNRENTEAFF
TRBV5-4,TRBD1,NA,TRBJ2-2,TGTGCCAGCAGCCTGTGGGAGACAGGGGGGACCGGGGAGCTGTTTTTT,CASSLWETGGTGELFF
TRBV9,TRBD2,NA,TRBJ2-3,TGTGCCAGCAGCGTAGAAGGAGCGGGAGCCCCGGGAGATACGCAGTATTTT,CASSVEGAGAPGDTQYF
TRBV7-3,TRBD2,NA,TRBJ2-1,TGTGCCAGCAGCTTAACGGCCAGACTAGCGGTAGGCTCCTACAATGAGCAGTTCTTC,CASSLTARLAVGSYNEQFF
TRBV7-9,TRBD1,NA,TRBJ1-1,TGTGCCAGCAGCCCCGGGACAGGGATTGAAGCTTTCTTT,CASSPGTGIEAFF
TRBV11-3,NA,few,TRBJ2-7,TGTGCCAGCAGCCAATGGGAGGCCTCCTACGAGCAGTACTTC,CASSQWEASYEQYF
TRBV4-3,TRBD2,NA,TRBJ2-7,TGCGCCAGCAGCCAAGATTCGGGAGGGACCTACGAGCAGTACTTC,CASSQDSGGTYEQYF
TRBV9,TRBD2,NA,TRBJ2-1,TGTGCCAGCAGCGGGACTAGCGGGAGAGAGCAGTTCTTC,CASSGTSGREQFF
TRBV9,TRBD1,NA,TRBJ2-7,TGTGCCAGCAGCCCAGGGGGTAGCTTCTACGAGCAGTACTTC,CASSPGGSFYEQYF
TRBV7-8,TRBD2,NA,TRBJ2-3,TGTGCCAGCAGCCCCCGGACTAGCGGGATGAAAGATACGCAGTATTTT,CASSPRTSGMKDTQYF
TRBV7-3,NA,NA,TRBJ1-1,TGTGCCAGCAGCCCTACGGTCGTAACTCACACTGAAGCTTTCTTT,CASSPTVVTHTEAFF
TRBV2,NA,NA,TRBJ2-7,TGTGCCAGCAGTGAAGGAGTGGGCAGCTCCTACGAGCAGTACTTC,CASSEGVGSSYEQYF
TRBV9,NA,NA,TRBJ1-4,TGTGCCAGCAGCGTAGGTCCGGGGGGGAATGAAAAACTGTTTTTT,CASSVGPGGNEKLFF
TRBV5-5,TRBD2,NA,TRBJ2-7,TGTGCCAGCAGCTTCCAAGGACTAGCGAACGACGAGCAGTACTTC,CASSFQGLANDEQYF
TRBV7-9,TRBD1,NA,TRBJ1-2,TGTGCCAGCAGCTCGATCCCGGGACAGGGAATGGGAGGCTACACCTTC,CASSSIPGQGMGGYTF
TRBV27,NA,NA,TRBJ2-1,TGTGCCAGCAGTTTAAAAGGGGGGTCCTACAATGAGCAGTTCTTC,CASSLKGGSYNEQFF
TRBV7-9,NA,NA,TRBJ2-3,TGTGCCAGCAGCTTACCAGGGGAAGATACGCAGTATTTT,CASSLPGEDTQYF
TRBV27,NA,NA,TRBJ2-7,TGTGCCAGCAGTTTATTTCAGGGTGGTTACGAGCAGTACTTC,CASSLFQGGYEQYF
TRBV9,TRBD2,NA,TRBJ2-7,TGTGCCAGCAGCGCCCCCTTAACAACCGGCGAGCGGGAGGGCCAAGTCGAGCAGTACTTC,CASSAPLTTGEREGQVEQYF
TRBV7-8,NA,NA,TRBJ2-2,TGTGCCAGCTTTATCACCGGGGAGCTGTTTTTT,CASFITGELFF
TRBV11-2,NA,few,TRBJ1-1,TGTGCCAGCGGCACAACGGGGGGGGCTTTCTTT,CASGTTGGAFF
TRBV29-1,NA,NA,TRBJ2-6,TGCAGCGTTCTTATTCCGGGGGCCAACGTCCTGACTTTC,CSVLIPGANVLTF
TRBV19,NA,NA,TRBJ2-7,TGTGCCAGTAGTATAGGTTGGGGAAGGGGAGCCTACGAGCAGTACTTC,CASSIGWGRGAYEQYF
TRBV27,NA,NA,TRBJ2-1,TGTGCCAGCACTACGGGGCCCGCTCACAATGAGCAGTTCTTC,CASTTGPAHNEQFF
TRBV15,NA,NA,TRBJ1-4,TGTGCCACCAGCAGAGTAACGGGGGCAACTAATGAAAAACTGTTTTTT,CATSRVTGATNEKLFF
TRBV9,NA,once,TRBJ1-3,TGTGCCAGCAGCCCGGGCGGAAACACCATATATTTT,CASSPGGNTIYF
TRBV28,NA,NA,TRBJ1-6,TGTGCCAGCAGTCTGACAGATGATAATTCACCCCTCCACTTT,CASSLTDDNSPLHF
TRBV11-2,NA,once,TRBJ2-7,TGTGCCAGCAGCTTAGGGGTAGGGGCCAACTACGAGCAGTACTTC,CASSLGVGANYEQYF
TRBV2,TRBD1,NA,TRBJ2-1,TGTGCCAGCAGTGAGGGGACAGGGACTATTTACCACAATGAGCAGTTCTTC,CASSEGTGTIYHNEQFF
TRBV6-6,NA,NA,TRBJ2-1,TGTGCCAGCTTCGGGACTTCAGGCCCCTCCAATGAGCAGTTCTTC,CASFGTSGPSNEQFF
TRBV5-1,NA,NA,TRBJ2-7,TGCGCCAGCAGCTTGAATCTTGACACGGGCGAGCAGTACTTC,CASSLNLDTGEQYF
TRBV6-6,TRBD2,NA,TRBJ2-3,TGTGCCAGCAGTTACGGACTAGAGTCAGATACGCAGTATTTT,CASSYGLESDTQYF
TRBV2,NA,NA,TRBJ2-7,TGTGCCAGCCTTTTATTAGGCAGCTACGAGCAGTACTTC,CASLLLGSYEQYF
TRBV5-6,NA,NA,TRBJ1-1,TGTGCCAGCAGCTTGGTCCCTTGGCAGGTGAACACTGAAGCTTTCTTT,CASSLVPWQVNTEAFF
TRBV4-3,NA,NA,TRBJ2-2,TGCGCCAGCAGCCCCCTCTCGGGAGCCGGGGAGCTGTTTTTT,CASSPLSGAGELFF
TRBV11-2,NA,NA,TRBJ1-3,TGTGCCAGCAGCCGTGGACTAGCTACTGGAAACACCATATATTTT,CASSRGLATGNTIYF
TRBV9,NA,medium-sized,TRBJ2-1,TGTGCCAGCAGCGTCGATCCTAGCGTTATTAATGAGCAGTTCTTC,CASSVDPSVINEQFF
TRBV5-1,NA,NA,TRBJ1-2,TGCGCCAGCAGCTTGGGGGCAGCCGACGCTTTCTATGGCTACACCTTC,CASSLGAADAFYGYTF
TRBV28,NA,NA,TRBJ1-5,TGTGCCAGCACCCTTCAGGGTAGCGATCAGCCCCAGCATTTT,CASTLQGSDQPQHF
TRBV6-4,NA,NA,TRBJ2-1,TGTGCCAGCAGTGACAGACGGGGTAGCTCCTACAATGAGCAGTTCTTC,CASSDRRGSSYNEQFF